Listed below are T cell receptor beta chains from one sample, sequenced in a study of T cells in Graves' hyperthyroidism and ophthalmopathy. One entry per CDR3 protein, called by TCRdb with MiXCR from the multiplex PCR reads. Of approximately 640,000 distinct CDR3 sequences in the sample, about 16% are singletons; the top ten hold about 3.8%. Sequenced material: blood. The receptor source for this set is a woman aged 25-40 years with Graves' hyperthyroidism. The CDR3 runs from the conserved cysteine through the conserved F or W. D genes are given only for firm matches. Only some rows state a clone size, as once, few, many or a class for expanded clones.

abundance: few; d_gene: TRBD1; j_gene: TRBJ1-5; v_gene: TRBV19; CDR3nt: TGTGCCAGTAGTGTGGCAGGGGGAAGCAATCAGCCCCAGCATTTT; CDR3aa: CASSVAGGSNQPQHF
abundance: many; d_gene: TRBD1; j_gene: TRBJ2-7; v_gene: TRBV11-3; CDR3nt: TGTGCCAGCAGTTCCGACAGGGGGTGGAACGAGCAGTACTTC; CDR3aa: CASSSDRGWNEQYF
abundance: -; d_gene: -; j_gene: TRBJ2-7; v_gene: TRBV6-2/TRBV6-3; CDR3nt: TGTGCCAGCAGTTCCCTCGTGAACCAGGGGTTCTACGAGCAGTACTTC; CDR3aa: CASSSLVNQGFYEQYF
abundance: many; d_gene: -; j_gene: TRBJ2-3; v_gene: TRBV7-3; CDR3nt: TGTGCCAGCAGCTACCTGGGCACAGATACGCAGTATTTT; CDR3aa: CASSYLGTDTQYF
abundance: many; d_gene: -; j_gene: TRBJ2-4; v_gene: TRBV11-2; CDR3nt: TGTGCCAGCAGCTTAGATTCGGGGAACATTCAGTACTTC; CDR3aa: CASSLDSGNIQYF
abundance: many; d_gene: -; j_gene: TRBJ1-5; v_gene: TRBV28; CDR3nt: TGTGCCAGCAGTCCCCTTTGGGGGGCGCGGTCTCAGCCCCAGCATTTT; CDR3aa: CASSPLWGARSQPQHF
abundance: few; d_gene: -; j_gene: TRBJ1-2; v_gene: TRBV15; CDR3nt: TGTGCCACCAGCAGAGAGTTGGGCAGGGCCACGAGTTTCTATGGCTACACCTTC; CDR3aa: CATSRELGRATSFYGYTF
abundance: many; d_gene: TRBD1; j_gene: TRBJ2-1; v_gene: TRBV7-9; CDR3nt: TGTGCCAGCAGCTTAGATATGGGACAGGCCACCTACAATGAGCAGTTCTTC; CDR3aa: CASSLDMGQATYNEQFF
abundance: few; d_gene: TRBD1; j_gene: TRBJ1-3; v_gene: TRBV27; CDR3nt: TGTGCCAGCAGTCCACTCCCAGGGGGCCCGACTGGAAACACCATATATTTT; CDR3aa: CASSPLPGGPTGNTIYF
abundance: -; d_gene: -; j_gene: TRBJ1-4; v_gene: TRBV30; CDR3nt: TGTGCCTGGAGTGTCCAGGGGAGTGAAAAACTGTTTTTT; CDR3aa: CAWSVQGSEKLFF
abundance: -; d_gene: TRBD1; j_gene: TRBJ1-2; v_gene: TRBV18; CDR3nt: TGTGCCAGCTCCAAGGACAGGGGTCCGAATGGCTACACCTTC; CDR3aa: CASSKDRGPNGYTF
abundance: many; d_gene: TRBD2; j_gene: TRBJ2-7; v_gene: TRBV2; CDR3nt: TGTGCCAGCGGACTAGCGGTCTCCTACGAGCAGTACTTC; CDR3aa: CASGLAVSYEQYF
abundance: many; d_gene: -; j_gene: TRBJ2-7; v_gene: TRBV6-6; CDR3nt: TGTGCCAGCAGTTACTTAGGGGGTCGCTCCTACGAGCAGTACTTC; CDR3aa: CASSYLGGRSYEQYF
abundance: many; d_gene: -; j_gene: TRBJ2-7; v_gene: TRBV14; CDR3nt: TGTGCCAGCAGCCGATCGGACAATTACGAGCAGTACTTC; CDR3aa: CASSRSDNYEQYF
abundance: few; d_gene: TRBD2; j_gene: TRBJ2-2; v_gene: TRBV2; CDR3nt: TGTGCCAGCAGTGAAGGGACTAGCGGACCGAACACCGGGGAGCTGTTTTTT; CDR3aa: CASSEGTSGPNTGELFF
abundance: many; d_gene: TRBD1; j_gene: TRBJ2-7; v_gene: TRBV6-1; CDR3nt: TGTGCCAGCAGATACCGAGCGGCGTCAGGGGGACCCGACGAGCAGTACTTC; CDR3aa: CASRYRAASGGPDEQYF
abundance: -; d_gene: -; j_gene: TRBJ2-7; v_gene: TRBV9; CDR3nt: TGTGCCAGCAGCGTAGAGGTATCCTACGAGCAGTACTTC; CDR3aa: CASSVEVSYEQYF
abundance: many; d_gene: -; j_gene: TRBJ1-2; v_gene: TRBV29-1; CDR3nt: TGCAGCGGTGAACAGGGTCGTGGCTACACCTTC; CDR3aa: CSGEQGRGYTF
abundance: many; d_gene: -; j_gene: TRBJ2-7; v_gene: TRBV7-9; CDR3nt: TGTGCCAGCAGCTTAAGTAACCACGAGCAGTACTTC; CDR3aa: CASSLSNHEQYF
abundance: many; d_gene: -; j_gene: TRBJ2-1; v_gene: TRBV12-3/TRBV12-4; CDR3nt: TGTGCCACAGGCCCCGTCGGTGGTCCTTCCTACAATGAGCAGTTCTTC; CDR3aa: CATGPVGGPSYNEQFF
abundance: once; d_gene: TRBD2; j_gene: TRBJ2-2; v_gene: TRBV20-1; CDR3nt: TGCAGTGCTAGAGGACTAGCGGGAGCAAGGGTCGGGGAGCTGTTTTTT; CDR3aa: CSARGLAGARVGELFF
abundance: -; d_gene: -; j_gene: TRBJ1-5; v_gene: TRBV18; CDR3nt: TGTGCCAGCTCACCTGACCTCCCGGGAGAACTCAATCAGCCCCAGCATTTT; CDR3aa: CASSPDLPGELNQPQHF
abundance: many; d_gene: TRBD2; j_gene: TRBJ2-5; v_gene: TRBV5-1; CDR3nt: TGCGCCAGCAGCCCGAGGCTAGCGGGACAAGAGACCCAGTACTTC; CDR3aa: CASSPRLAGQETQYF
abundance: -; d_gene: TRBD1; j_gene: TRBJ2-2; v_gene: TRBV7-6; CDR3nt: TGTGCCGGCAGCTTAACAGGGGGCCCCGGGGAGCTGTTTTTT; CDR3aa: CAGSLTGGPGELFF
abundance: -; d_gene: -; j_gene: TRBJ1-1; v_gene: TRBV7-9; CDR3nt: TGTGCCAGCAGCCCTCCATATGGACAAACTGAAGCTTTCTTT; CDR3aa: CASSPPYGQTEAFF
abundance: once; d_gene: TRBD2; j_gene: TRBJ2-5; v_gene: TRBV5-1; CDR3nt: TGTGCCAGCAGCTTACGGACTAGCGGGGGGACCTTTACCCAGTACTTC; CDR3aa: CASSLRTSGGTFTQYF
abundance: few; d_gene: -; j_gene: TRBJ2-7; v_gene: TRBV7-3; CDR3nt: TGTGCCAGCAGCTTTATCCATAGTTCCGAGCAGTACTTC; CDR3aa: CASSFIHSSEQYF
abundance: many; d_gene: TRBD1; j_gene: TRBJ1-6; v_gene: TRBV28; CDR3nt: TGTGCCAGCAGAAATCTAGGGGGCCGCGATGAGGATTCACCCCTCCACTTT; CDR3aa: CASRNLGGRDEDSPLHF
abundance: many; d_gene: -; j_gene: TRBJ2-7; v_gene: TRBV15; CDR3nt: TGTGCCACCAGCAGAGATCGTAGCTACGAGCAGTACTTC; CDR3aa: CATSRDRSYEQYF
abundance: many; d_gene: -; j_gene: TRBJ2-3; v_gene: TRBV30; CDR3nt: TGTGCCTGGGGGGAATCAAGCACAGATACGCAGTATTTT; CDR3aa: CAWGESSTDTQYF
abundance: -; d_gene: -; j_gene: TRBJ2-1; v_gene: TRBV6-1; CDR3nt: TGTGCCAGCAGTGAGACAAAAGCGGATGAGCAGTTCTTC; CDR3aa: CASSETKADEQFF
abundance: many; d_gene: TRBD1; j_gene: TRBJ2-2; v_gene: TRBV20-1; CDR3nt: TGCAGTGCCGGGACAGCTATCACCGGGGAGCTGTTTTTT; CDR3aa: CSAGTAITGELFF
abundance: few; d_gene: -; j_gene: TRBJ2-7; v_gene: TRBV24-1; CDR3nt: TGTGCCACCAGTGGCGGGACGGACGAGCAGTACTTC; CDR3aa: CATSGGTDEQYF
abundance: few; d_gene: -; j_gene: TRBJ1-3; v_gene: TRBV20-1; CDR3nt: TGCAGTGCTCGACAGGACTCTGGAAACACCATATATTTT; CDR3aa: CSARQDSGNTIYF
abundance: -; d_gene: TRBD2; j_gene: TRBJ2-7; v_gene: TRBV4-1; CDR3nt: TGCGCCAGCAGCACAGGGCGGGGGGCTGCCCCTTACGAGCAGTACTTC; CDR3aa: CASSTGRGAAPYEQYF
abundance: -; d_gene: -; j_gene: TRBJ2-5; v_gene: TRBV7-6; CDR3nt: TGTGCCAGCAGCCCTCTGGGCGGGACACGAGAGACCCAGTACTTC; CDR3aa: CASSPLGGTRETQYF
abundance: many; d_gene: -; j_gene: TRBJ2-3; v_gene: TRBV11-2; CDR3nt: TGTGCCAGCAGCTTAATCGGAGACTTCCCTAGCACAGATACGCAGTATTTT; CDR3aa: CASSLIGDFPSTDTQYF
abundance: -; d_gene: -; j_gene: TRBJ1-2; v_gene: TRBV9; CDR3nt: TGTGCCAGCAGCGCATTACTGACGGAGCCGAACTATGGCTACACCTTC; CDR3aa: CASSALLTEPNYGYTF
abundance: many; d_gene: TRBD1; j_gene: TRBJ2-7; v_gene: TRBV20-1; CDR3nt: TGCAGTGCTTCTCACGGGACAGGGGTGAACGAGCAGTACTTC; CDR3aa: CSASHGTGVNEQYF
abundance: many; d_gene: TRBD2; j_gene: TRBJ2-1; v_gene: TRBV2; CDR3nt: TGTGCCAGCACCGGGACTAGCGGGAGGGTAAGAATTACCAATGAGCAGTTCTTC; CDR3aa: CASTGTSGRVRITNEQFF
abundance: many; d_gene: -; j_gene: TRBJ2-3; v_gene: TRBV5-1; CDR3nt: TGCGCCAGCACCCGGGACACCGGTATGGATACGCAGTATTTT; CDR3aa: CASTRDTGMDTQYF
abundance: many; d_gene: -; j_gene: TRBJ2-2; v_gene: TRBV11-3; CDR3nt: TGTGCCAGCAGCTTAGTTAATACGAACACCGGGGAGCTGTTTTTT; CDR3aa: CASSLVNTNTGELFF
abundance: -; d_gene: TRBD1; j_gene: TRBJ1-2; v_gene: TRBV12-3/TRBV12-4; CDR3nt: TGTACCAGCAGTTTAGTCCAGGGGGACGTCGATGGCTACACCTTC; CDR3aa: CTSSLVQGDVDGYTF
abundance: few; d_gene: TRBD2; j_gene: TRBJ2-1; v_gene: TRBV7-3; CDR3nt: TGTGCCAGCAGCTTCCCTAAGGGCGGGGGGGACTCCTACAATGAGCAGTTCTTC; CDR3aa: CASSFPKGGGDSYNEQFF
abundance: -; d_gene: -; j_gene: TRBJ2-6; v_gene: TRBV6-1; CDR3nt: TGTGCCAGCAGCCCCTGGGTCCAATCAGCTGGGGCCAACGTCCTGACTTTC; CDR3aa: CASSPWVQSAGANVLTF
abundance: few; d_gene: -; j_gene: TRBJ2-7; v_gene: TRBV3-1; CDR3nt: TGTGCCAGCAGCCAAGAACGGAGCAGATCCTACGAGCAGTACTTC; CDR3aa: CASSQERSRSYEQYF
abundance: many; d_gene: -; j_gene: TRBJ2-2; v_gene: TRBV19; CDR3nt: TGTGCCAGTAGTGTCTGGGCCTCGGCCGGGGAGCTGTTTTTT; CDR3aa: CASSVWASAGELFF
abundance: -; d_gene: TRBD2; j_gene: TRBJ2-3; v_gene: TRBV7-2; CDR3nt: TGTGCCAGCAGAGCCACTAGCGCTCATACGCAGTATTTT; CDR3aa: CASRATSAHTQYF
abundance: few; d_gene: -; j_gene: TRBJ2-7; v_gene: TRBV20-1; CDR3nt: TGCAGTGCTAGGGGGCGGAACTCCTACGAGCAGTACTTC; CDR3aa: CSARGRNSYEQYF
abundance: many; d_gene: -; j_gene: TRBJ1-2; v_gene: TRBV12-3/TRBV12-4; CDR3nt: TGTGCCAGCAGGCCTCGTTCGGGGTCTCTAGCCAACTATGGCTACACCTTC; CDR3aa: CASRPRSGSLANYGYTF
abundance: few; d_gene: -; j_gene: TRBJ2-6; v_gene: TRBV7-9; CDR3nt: TGTGCCAGCAGTCATGCTTCGTCTGGGGCCAACGTCCTGACTTTC; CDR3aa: CASSHASSGANVLTF
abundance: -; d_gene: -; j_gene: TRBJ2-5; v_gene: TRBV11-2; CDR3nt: TGTGCCAGCAGCCCATACGTCGGGCTAGTAGAGACCCAGTACTTC; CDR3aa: CASSPYVGLVETQYF
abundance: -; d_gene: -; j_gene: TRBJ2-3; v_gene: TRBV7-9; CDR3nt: TGTGCCAGCAGCCCAAGGGGCATAGATACGCAGTATTTT; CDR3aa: CASSPRGIDTQYF
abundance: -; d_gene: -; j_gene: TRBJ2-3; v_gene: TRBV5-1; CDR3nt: TGTGCCAGCACAGGAGGGGTTGCTGGCACAGATACGCAGTATTTT; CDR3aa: CASTGGVAGTDTQYF
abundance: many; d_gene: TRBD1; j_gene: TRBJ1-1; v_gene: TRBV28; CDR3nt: TGTGCCAGCAATAGACAGGGACGCACTGAAGCTTTCTTT; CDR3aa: CASNRQGRTEAFF
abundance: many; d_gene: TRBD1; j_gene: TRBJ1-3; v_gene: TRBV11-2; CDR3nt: TGTGCCAGCAGCTACAGAGCAGGGGGTTCTGGAAACACCATATATTTT; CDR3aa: CASSYRAGGSGNTIYF
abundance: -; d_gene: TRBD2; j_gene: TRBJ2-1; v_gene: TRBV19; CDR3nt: TGTGCCAGTATGCGCGGGAGTTATTACAATGAGCAGTTCTTC; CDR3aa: CASMRGSYYNEQFF
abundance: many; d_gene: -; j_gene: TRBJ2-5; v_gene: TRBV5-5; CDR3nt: TGTGCCAGCAAGGACACAAGGGAGTCCCAAGAGACCCAGTACTTC; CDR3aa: CASKDTRESQETQYF
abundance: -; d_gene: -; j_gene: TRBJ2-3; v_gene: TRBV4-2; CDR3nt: TGTGCCAGCAGCCAAGTTGCCTCCCGAGATACGCAGTATTTT; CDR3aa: CASSQVASRDTQYF